This T cell receptor (beta chain) appears in the sequencing data of a study of CD8 T cells in ankylosing spondylitis. Quantitative 5'-RACE with molecular barcodes was used to make the TCR beta libraries. From the 5' RACE reads, TCRdb called clonotypes with MiXCR, one entry per CDR3 protein. This sample has 150,000 or so distinct CDR3 sequences, with roughly 34% found just once. Study-level findings and limits: Relatively rare in peripheral blood, disease-linked clones were also CD8+.

This clonotype was seen a few times. The antigen is unknown. This CDR3 has 14 residues. Germline V CDR1 and CDR2: SGHVS, FQNEAQ. Losses at the gene ends were 3 bases for V and 2 bases for J; bases not matched to a gene: 0. The V call is TRBV7-8, the J call TRBJ2-7; 11 bases are shared with TRBD2. Sequencing used synovial fluid, either unsorted or a sorted T cell fraction (not recorded which). This TCR derives from a male donor with ankylosing spondylitis. The CDR3: CASSLGLAAYEQYF. Here the CDR3 DNA reads TGTGCCAGCAGCTTGGGACTAGCGGCCTACGAGCAGTACTTC.